This TCR beta chain was obtained from a study of T cells expressing NK-cell markers. Study information: It was sorted CD3+CD56-NKG2C+, CD3+CD56+NKG2C- and CD3+CD56+NKG2C+ T cells that provided the TCR beta repertoires. Seven sequenced donors out of eight were HCMV-seropositive, one seronegative.

There are 15 residues in the CDR3. TCRdb reprocessed the 5' RACE reads; each CDR3 protein has one entry and no DNA is given. Its clone listing holds 440,000 or so distinct CDR3 sequences. The specimen was blood T cells: a sorted CD56 or NKG2C T cell subset, CD4+ or CD8+ T cells, or bulk PBMC T cells (not recorded which). The gene calls are TRBV12-3 or TRBV12-4 and TRBJ2-1; TCRdb lists TRBD1, though no DNA is available to test this call. This clonotype was sampled from a woman between 18 and 69 years old in good health. CDR3 sequence reads: CASSSRGGPRNEQFF.